Reported below is one T cell receptor (beta chain). The antigen is not known. This sample was taken from a study of cytomegalovirus exposure and HLA in healthy donors. Whole-study results and caveats: Immune exposure information available was restricted to CMV serostatus. Across all donors, roughly uniform sequencing depth was an assumption of the presence/absence analyses. Because they were indistinguishable, some V segments, including TRBV6-2 and TRBV6-3, were excluded. Reported performance of the classifier showed diagnosis of cytomegalovirus status with high specificity and sensitivity.

With 60 Vbeta and 13 Jbeta primers, the PCR was carried out. The protocol was immunoSEQ multiplex PCR, while the TCRdb copy is restricted to in-frame clones and leaves out a portion. The sample consists of about 120,000 clones, about four fifths of them appearing once. J lost 4 bases, V lost 3 bases, and 5 bases had no gene match. The CDR3 is made up of 16 amino acids. CDR1 is SGHNT and CDR2 is YENEEA in the germline V gene. Sequenced input: PBMCs. This receptor was identified in a woman between 40 and 50 years old in good health and CMV-seropositive. This rearrangement joins TRBV11-3 to TRBJ2-2, with 10 positions matching TRBD1. CDR3 loop: CASSFPGQGSTGELFF. The CDR3 coding sequence is TGTGCCAGCAGCTTCCCGGGACAGGGGAGCACCGGGGAGCTGTTTTTT.